The 17 T cell receptor beta chains below were found in one sample sequenced in a study of T cell repertoires in cytomegalovirus infection. Their cognate antigens are unknown. One entry per CDR3 protein, called by TCRdb with MiXCR from the reads. The sample yields about 920,000 distinct CDR3 sequences, around 30% seen once. Sequenced here: cultured CD8+ T cells from PBMCs, sampled from culture after CMV antigen stimulation. The receptors shown here come from a human donor in good health (CMV status not recorded). Some clones in this sample may be carry-over from other donors' samples.

This rearrangement joins TRBV5-6 to TRBJ2-7, with D maybe TRBD1 (6 bases). The CDR3 has 13 amino acids. Germline values: CDR1 SGHDT, CDR2 YYEEEE. Trimming took off 0 bases at V and 5 bases at J, with 9 bases between the two ends. This chain's CDR3 is CASSLAGDHEQYV. The CDR3 DNA follows: TGTGCCAGCAGCTTGGCAGGGGACCACGAGCAGTACGTC.

The chain couples TRBV6-4 to TRBJ2-2; D is unresolved. This CDR3 region has 19 residues. Trimming took off 2 bases at V and 0 bases at J, with 19 bases between the two ends. The V gene's germline CDR1 is MRHNA and CDR2 SNTAGT. In DNA, the CDR3 is TGTGCCAGCAGTGACCCCCCCGTGTTAGGAGCACCGAACACCGGGGAGCTGTTTTTT. Encoded protein: CASSDPPVLGAPNTGELFF.

This clonotype was found many times. In nucleotides, the CDR3 is TGTGCCAGCAGCTTACAAGTTGGCACTGAAGCTTTCTTT. Amino acid sequence: CASSLQVGTEAFF. This rearrangement joins TRBV7-8 to TRBJ1-1; D is unclear. Trimming pared 2 bases from V and 4 bases from J, leaving 8 bases between. Germline-derived CDR1 and CDR2 are SGHVS and FQNEAQ. The CDR3 contains 13 residues.

The chain recombines TRBV5-6 with TRBJ2-7, with D possibly TRBD1 on 6 matching bases. Germline assignment: CDR1 SGHDT and CDR2 YYEEEE. This CDR3 contains 15 residues. Trimming cost V 4 bases and J 3 bases, with 17 bases left between them. The CDR3 bases are TGTGCCAGCAGCCCATCGACAGGACGGAGCTACGAGCAGTACTTC. Its translation: CASSPSTGRSYEQYF.

The genes are TRBV19 and TRBJ1-2; D gene ambiguous. Trimming cost V 7 bases and J 2 bases, with 8 bases left between them. From germline, CDR1 is LNHDA and CDR2 SQIVND (reference sequence). This CDR3 has 12 residues. CDR3 residues: CASKEQNYGYTF. For the CDR3, the DNA is TGTGCCAGTAAAGAACAGAACTATGGCTACACCTTC.

This clonotype appeared many times. V usage is TRBV7-8 and J usage is TRBJ1-5; no definite D call. From germline, CDR1 is SGHVS and CDR2 FQNEAQ. V lost 7 bases, J lost 2 bases, and 21 bases lay in between. This CDR3 contains 17 residues. The CDR3 region is CASTEFSLDVGNQPQHF. CDR3 coding DNA: TGTGCCAGCACCGAATTCTCCTTGGACGTAGGCAATCAGCCCCAGCATTTT.

This clonotype appeared once. This chain connects TRBV20-1 to TRBJ2-7; D perhaps matches TRBD1 (5 bases). Germline CDR1 reads DFQATT; CDR2 reads SNEGSKA (reference sequence). V shed 0 bases and J shed 3 bases, with 18 bases lying between them. This CDR3 is 16 amino acids long. Here the CDR3 reads CSARDRKRTFVYEQYF. CDR3 nucleotide sequence: TGCAGTGCTAGAGATCGCAAGAGGACATTCGTCTACGAGCAGTACTTC.

This clonotype turned up a few times. This CDR3 is CASSLSVVDPSYNEQFF. CDR3 nucleotide sequence: TGTGCCAGCAGTTTGAGTGTCGTGGACCCCTCCTACAATGAGCAGTTCTTC. The chain employs TRBV28 and TRBJ2-1; D remains unclear. CDR1 MDHEN and CDR2 SYDVKM come from the germline V gene. This CDR3 has 17 amino acids. Trimming took 3 bases from V and 0 from J, leaving 15 bases between them.

This clonotype was counted at least ten times. The chain employs TRBV7-2 and TRBJ2-7; D assignment may be TRBD1 or TRBD2 (6 bases each). Germline CDR1 and CDR2: SGHTA and FQGNSA. Trimming took off 0 bases at V and 5 bases at J, with 14 bases between the two ends. The CDR3 is 15 amino acids. The DNA for the CDR3 is TGTGCCAGCAGCTTAGCGATGGGGGGCGGCGACGAGCAGTACTTC. It translates to CASSLAMGGGDEQYF.

The chain carries TRBV4-2 and TRBJ2-1, with D possibly matching TRBD1 (6 bases). Germline CDR1 is LGHNA and CDR2 is YNFKEQ. Trimming left V 0 bases short and J 3 bases short, with 12 bases between. The CDR3 length is 16 residues. CDR3 bases: TGTGCCAGCAGCCAAGAGGGTTACAGGGACTACAATGAGCAGTTCTTC. Amino acids: CASSQEGYRDYNEQFF.

This clonotype was recorded a few times. This chain uses TRBV11-2 with TRBJ2-1; 9 bases map to TRBD1. The germline gives CDR1 SGHAT, CDR2 FQNNGV. Losses at the gene ends were 6 bases for V and 7 bases for J; bases not matched to a gene: 13. This CDR3 spans 16 amino acids. The CDR3 nucleotides are TGTGCCAGCAGACGGACAGGGGAGCCCTCTGGTAATGAGCAGTTCTTC. It codes for CASRRTGEPSGNEQFF.

J is TRBJ2-1 and V is TRBV20-1; either TRBD1 or TRBD2 may fit D (5 bases each). The CDR3 spans 19 residues. Germline loops: CDR1 DFQATT, CDR2 SNEGSKA (reference sequence). With 3 bases removed from V and 9 bases from J, the gap between germline ends came to 33 bases. DNA for the CDR3: TGCAGTGCTAGTCTTTGGGACCGTCTAGGACTTGCTCCCCTTGCTGAGCAGTTCTTC. This translates into CSASLWDRLGLAPLAEQFF.

V is TRBV15 and J is TRBJ1-6, with 10 bases fitting TRBD1. J was trimmed by 8 bases and V by 4 bases; bases with no gene match: 5. The CDR3 loop spans 15 amino acids. Germline loops: CDR1 LNHNV, CDR2 YYDKDF (reference sequence). The DNA for the CDR3 is TGTGCCACCAGCACCGACAGGGGGCTTCATTCACCCCTCCACTTT. Protein: CATSTDRGLHSPLHF.

There are many counts of this clonotype. J is TRBJ2-7 and V is TRBV7-2, with 12 bases identical to TRBD1. Trimming removed 5 bases from V and 4 bases from J; junction bases left unmatched: 6. From germline, CDR1 is SGHTA and CDR2 FQGNSA. This CDR3 comprises 15 residues. The DNA of the CDR3 is TGTGCCAGCAGCCCCGGGACAGGGGGCTCATACGAGCAGTACTTC. Its translation: CASSPGTGGSYEQYF.

The chain is built from TRBV27 and TRBJ1-1; D not resolved. Trimming took 1 base from V and 7 from J, leaving 25 bases between them. Per germline, CDR1 MNHEY and CDR2 SMNVEV (reference sequence). The CDR3 runs 18 residues. The CDR3, as DNA: TGTGCCAGCAGTTTATATTACCCCCCCCCGGGCCCCGAGTTTGAAGCTTTCTTT. It codes for CASSLYYPPPGPEFEAFF.

The sample holds many counts of this clonotype. The chain is built from TRBV12-3 or TRBV12-4 and TRBJ2-6, with TRBD1 matching 7 bases. This CDR3 comprises 18 residues. Unmatched junction bases numbered 12, after V lost 7 bases and J lost 0 bases. CDR3 sequence (DNA): TGTGCCAGCACCTTTAACACAGGGGACAGCTCTGGGGCCAACGTCCTGACTTTC. This sequence encodes CASTFNTGDSSGANVLTF.

The chain combines TRBV15 with TRBJ2-3, with D unresolved. Trimming pared 1 base from V and 5 bases from J, leaving 4 bases between. Germline V lookup: CDR1 LNHNV, CDR2 YYDKDF (reference sequence). CDR3 length: 12 amino acids. The DNA for the CDR3 is TGTGCCACCAGCAGAGGCGGAGATACGCAGTATTTT. Protein sequence: CATSRGGDTQYF.